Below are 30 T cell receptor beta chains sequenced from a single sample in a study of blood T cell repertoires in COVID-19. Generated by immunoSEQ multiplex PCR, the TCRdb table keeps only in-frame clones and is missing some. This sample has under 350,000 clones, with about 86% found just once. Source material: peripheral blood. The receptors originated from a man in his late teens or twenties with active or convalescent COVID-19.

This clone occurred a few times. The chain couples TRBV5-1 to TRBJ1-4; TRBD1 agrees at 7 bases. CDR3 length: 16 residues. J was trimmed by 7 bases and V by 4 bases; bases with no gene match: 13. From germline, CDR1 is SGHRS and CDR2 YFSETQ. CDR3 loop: CASSPRGTAPLEKLFF. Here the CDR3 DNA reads TGCGCCAGCAGCCCTCGCGGGACAGCTCCTCTTGAAAAACTGTTTTTT. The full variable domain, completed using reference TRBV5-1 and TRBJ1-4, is KAGVTQTPRYLIKTRGQQVTLSCSPISGHRSVSWYQQTPGQGLQFLFEYFSETQRNKGNFPGRFSGRQFSNSRSEMNVSTLELGDSALYLCASSPRGTAPLEKLFFGSGTQLSVL.

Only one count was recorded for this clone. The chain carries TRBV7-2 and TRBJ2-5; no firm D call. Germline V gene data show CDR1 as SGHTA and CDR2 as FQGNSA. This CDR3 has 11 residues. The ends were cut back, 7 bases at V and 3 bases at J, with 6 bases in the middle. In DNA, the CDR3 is TGTGCCAGCACTTTAGAAGAGACCCAGTACTTC. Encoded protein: CASTLEETQYF.

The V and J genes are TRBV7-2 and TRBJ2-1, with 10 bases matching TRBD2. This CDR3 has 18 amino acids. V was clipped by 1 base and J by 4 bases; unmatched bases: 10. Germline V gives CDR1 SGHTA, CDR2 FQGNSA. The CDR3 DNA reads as TGTGCCAGCAGCTTAGAGCCGAGCGGGGGGGCGAGGTACAATGAGCAGTTCTTC. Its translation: CASSLEPSGGARYNEQFF.

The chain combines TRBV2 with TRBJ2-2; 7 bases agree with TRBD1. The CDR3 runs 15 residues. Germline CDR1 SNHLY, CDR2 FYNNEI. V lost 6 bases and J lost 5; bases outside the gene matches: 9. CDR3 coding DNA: TGTGCCAGCAGCGAGCAGGGGGTACGGACCGGGGAGCTGTTTTTT. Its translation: CASSEQGVRTGELFF.

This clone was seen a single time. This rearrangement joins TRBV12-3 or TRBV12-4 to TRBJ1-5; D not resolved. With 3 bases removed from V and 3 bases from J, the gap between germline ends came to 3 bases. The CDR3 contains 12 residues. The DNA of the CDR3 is TGTGCCAGCAGTTTTAACAATCAGCCCCAGCATTTT. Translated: CASSFNNQPQHF.

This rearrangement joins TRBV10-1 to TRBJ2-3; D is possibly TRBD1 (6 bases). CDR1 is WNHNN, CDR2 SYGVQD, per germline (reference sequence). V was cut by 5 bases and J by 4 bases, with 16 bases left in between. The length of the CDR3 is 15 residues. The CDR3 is CASSTGQAISDTQYF. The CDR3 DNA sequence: TGCGCCAGCAGTACGGGACAAGCAATATCAGATACGCAGTATTTT.

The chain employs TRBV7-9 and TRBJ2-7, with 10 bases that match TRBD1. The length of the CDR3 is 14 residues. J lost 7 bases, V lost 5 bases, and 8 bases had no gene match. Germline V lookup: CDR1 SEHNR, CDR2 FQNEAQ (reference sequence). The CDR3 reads CASSLRQGANEQYF. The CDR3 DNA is TGTGCCAGCAGCCTTAGACAGGGGGCGAATGAGCAGTACTTC.

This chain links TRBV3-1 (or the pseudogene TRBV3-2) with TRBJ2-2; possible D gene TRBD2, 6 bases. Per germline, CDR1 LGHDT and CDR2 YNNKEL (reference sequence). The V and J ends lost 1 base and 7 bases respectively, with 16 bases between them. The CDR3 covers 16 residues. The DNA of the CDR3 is TGTGCCAGCAGCCAAGGGTTACTAGCTTCGGGCGGGGAGCTGTTTTTT. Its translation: CASSQGLLASGGELFF.

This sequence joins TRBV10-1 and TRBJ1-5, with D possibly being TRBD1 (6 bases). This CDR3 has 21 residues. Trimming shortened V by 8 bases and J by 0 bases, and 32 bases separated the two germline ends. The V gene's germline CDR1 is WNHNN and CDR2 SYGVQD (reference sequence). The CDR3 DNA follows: TGCGCCAGCGGTAAAACCGGGACGTCCAAAAAGGACAGATATAGCAATCAGCCCCAGCATTTT. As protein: CASGKTGTSKKDRYSNQPQHF.

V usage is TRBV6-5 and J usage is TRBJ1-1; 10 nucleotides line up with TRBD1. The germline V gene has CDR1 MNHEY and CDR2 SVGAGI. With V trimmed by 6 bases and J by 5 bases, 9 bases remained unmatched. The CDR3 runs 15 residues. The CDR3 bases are TGTGCCAGCAGGCGGGGGGACAGGGGTAGTACTGAAGCTTTCTTT. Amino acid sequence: CASRRGDRGSTEAFF.

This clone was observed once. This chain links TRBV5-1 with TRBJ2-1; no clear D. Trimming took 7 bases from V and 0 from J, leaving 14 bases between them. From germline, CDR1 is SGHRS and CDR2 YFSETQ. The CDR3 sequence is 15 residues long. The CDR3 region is CASGLGASSYNEQFF. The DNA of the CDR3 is TGCGCCAGCGGTCTGGGCGCCAGCTCCTACAATGAGCAGTTCTTC.

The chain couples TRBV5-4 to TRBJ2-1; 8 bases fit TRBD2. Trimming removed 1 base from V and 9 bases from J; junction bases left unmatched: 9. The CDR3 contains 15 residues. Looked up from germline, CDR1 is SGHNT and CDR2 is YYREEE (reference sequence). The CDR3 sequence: CASSLPAGEQGEQFF. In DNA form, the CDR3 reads TGTGCCAGCAGCTTGCCAGCGGGAGAACAAGGTGAGCAGTTCTTC.

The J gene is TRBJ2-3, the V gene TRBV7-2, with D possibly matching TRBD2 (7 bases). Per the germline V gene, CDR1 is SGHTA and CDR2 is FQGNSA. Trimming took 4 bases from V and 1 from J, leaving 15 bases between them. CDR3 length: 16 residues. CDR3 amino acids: CASSWKGGEGTDTQYF. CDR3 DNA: TGTGCCAGCAGCTGGAAGGGGGGGGAGGGCACAGATACGCAGTATTTT. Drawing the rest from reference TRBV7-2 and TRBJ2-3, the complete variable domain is GAGVSQSPSNKVTEKGKDVELRCDPISGHTALYWYRQSLGQGLEFLIYFQGNSAPDKSGLPSDRFSAERTGGSVSTLTIQRTQQEDSAVYLCASSWKGGEGTDTQYFGPGTRLTVL.

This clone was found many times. The CDR3 DNA is TGCGCCAGCAGCTGGGGCGGGGGTAGGGACGAGCAGTACTTC. Translated: CASSWGGGRDEQYF. The rearrangement uses TRBV4-1 and TRBJ2-7; 7 bases are a match to TRBD2. Germline CDR1 MGHRA, CDR2 YSYEKL. V lost 5 bases to trimming and J lost 5 bases; unmatched junction nucleotides: 9. This CDR3 is built from 14 residues.

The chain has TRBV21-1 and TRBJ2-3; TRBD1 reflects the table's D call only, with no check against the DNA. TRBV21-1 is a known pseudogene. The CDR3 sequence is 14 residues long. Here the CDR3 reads CASSKVKGSDTQYF. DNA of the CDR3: TGTGCCAGCAGCAAAGTAAAGGGGTCAGATACGCAGTATTTT.

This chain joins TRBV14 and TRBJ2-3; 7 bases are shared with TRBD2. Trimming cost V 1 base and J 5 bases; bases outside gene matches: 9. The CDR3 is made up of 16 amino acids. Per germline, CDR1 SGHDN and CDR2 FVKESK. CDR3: CASSQVTGGGIDTQYF. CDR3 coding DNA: TGTGCCAGCAGCCAAGTTACGGGAGGTGGCATAGATACGCAGTATTTT.

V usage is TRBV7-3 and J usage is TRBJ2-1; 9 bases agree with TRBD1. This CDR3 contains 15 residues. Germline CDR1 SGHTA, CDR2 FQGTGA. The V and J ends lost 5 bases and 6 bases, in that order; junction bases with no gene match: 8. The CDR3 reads CASSPGTGPFNEQFF. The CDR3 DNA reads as TGTGCCAGCAGCCCTGGGACAGGGCCGTTCAATGAGCAGTTCTTC. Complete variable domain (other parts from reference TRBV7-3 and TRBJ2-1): GAGVSQTPSNKVTEKGKYVELRCDPISGHTALYWYRQSLGQGPEFLIYFQGTGAADDSGLPNDRFFAVRPEGSVSTLKIQRTERGDSAVYLCASSPGTGPFNEQFFGPGTRLTVL.

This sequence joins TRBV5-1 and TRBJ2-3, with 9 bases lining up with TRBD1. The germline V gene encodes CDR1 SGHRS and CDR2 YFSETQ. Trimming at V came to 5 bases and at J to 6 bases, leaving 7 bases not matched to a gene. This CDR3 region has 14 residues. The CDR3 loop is CASSLQGAGDTQYF. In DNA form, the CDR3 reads TGCGCCAGCAGTCTACAGGGGGCCGGGGATACGCAGTATTTT. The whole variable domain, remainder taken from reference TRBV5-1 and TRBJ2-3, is KAGVTQTPRYLIKTRGQQVTLSCSPISGHRSVSWYQQTPGQGLQFLFEYFSETQRNKGNFPGRFSGRQFSNSRSEMNVSTLELGDSALYLCASSLQGAGDTQYFGPGTRLTVL.

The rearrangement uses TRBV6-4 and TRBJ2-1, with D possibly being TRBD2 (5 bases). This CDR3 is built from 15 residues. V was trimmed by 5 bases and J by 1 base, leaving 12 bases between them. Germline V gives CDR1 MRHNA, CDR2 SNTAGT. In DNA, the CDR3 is TGTGCCAGCAGTCGACTAAGCGGATCCTACAATGAGCAGTTCTTC. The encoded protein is CASSRLSGSYNEQFF.

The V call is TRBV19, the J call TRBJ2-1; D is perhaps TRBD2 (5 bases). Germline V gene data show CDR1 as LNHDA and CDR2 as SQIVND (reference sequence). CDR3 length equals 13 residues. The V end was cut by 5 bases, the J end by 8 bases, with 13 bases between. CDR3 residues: CASSPYSSYEQFF. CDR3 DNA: TGTGCCAGTAGTCCCTACTCTAGCTATGAGCAGTTCTTC.

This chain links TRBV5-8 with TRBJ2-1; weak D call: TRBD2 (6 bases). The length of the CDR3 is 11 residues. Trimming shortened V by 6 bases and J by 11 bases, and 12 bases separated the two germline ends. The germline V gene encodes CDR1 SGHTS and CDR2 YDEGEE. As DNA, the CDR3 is TGTGCCAGCACTAGCGCCACTCAGCAGTTCTTC. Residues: CASTSATQQFF.

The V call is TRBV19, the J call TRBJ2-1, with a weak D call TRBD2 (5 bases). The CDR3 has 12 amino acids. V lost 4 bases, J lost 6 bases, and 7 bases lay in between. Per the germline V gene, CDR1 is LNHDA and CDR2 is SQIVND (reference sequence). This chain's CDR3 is CASSKLANEQFF. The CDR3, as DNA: TGTGCCAGTAGTAAGCTAGCCAATGAGCAGTTCTTC. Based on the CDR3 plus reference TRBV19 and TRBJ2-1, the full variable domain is DGGITQSPKYLFRKEGQNVTLSCEQNLNHDAMYWYRQDPGQGLRLIYYSQIVNDFQKGDIAEGYSVSREKKESFPLTVTSAQKNPTAFYLCASSKLANEQFFGPGTRLTVL.

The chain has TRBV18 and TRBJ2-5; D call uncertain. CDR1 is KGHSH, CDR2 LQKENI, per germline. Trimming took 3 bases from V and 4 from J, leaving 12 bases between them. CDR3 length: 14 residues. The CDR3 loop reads CASSPAVTAETQYF. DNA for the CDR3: TGTGCCAGCTCACCGGCCGTTACCGCAGAGACCCAGTACTTC.

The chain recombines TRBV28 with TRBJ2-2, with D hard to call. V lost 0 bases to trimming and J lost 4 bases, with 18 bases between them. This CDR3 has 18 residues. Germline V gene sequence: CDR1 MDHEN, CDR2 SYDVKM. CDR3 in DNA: TGTGCCAGCAGTTTATGGGCCCTAAAGTTGGAGACCACCGGGGAGCTGTTTTTT. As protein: CASSLWALKLETTGELFF.

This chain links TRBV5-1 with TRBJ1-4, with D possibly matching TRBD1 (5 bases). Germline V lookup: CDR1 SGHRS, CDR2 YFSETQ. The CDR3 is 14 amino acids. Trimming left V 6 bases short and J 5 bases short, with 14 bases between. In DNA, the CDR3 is TGCGCCAGCACCACACAGGACCCAAATGAAAAACTGTTTTTT. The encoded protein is CASTTQDPNEKLFF.

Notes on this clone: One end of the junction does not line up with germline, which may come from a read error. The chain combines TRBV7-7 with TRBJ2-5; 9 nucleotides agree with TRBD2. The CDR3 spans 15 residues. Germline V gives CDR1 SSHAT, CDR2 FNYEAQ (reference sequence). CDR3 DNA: TGTGCTAGCAGCCCGAATAGCGGGAGCCGAGAGACCCAGTACTTC. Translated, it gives CASSPNSGSRETQYF.

The CDR3 bases are TGTGCCATCACCTCGGACAGGGGGTTAGGAAACACCATATATTTT. It specifies CAITSDRGLGNTIYF. The V call is TRBV10-3, the J call TRBJ1-3; 10 positions match TRBD1. V dropped 7 bases and J dropped 4; count of bases not matched to a gene: 7. This CDR3 spans 15 amino acids. Germline lookup yields CDR1 ENHRY and CDR2 SYGVKD.

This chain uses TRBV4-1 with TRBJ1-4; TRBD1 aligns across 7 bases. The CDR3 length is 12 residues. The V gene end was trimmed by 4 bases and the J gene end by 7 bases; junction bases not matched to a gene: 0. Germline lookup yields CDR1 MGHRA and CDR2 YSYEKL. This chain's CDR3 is CASSRTGEKLFF. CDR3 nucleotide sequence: TGCGCCAGCAGCCGGACAGGTGAAAAACTGTTTTTT.

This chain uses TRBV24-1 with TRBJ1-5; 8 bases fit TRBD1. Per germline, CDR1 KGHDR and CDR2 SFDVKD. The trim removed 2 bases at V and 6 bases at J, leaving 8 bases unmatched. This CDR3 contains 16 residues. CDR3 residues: CATSDSSGGGFQPQHF. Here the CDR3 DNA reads TGTGCCACCAGTGATTCCTCAGGGGGCGGTTTTCAGCCCCAGCATTTT.

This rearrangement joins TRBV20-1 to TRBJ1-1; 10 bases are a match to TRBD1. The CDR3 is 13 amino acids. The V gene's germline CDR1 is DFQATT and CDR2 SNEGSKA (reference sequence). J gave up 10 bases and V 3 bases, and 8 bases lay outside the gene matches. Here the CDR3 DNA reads TGCAGTGCTAGTGACAGGGGGCCTGGGCGAGCTTTCTTT. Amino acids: CSASDRGPGRAFF.